This T cell receptor beta chain came from a study of T cell repertoires in cytomegalovirus infection. Across the study: In the study, CMV epitopes included recently identified HLA-C-restricted and well-studied HLA-B-restricted ones. Both a matching HLA type and CMV infection were indicated by public TCR beta signatures.

This clonotype has only a few counts. Its antigen is undetermined. V shed 5 bases and J 7 bases; nucleotides not matched to a gene: 6. The CDR3 totals 14 residues. Germline-derived CDR1 and CDR2 are SGHVS and FNYEAQ. Study conclusions and caveats: The study identified carriers of CMV plus the relevant HLA from cumulative public TCR beta family frequency. The ex vivo response was dominated by HLA-C-restricted CMV-specific TCR beta clonotypes.

TCRdb used MiXCR to reprocess the reads, holding one entry per CDR3 protein. In the table there are some 700,000 distinct CDR3 sequences, 30% to 40% of which are singletons. The specimen was cultured PBMCs, collected from culture after CMV antigen stimulation. The chain has TRBV7-6 and TRBJ2-2; 8 nucleotides agree with TRBD2. This receptor was obtained from a human donor in good health (CMV status not recorded). Some clones in this sample may be carry-over from other donors' samples. The CDR3 reads CASSILAGDGELFF. CDR3 DNA: TGTGCCAGCAGCATCCTAGCGGGCGACGGGGAGCTGTTTTTT.